This TCR beta chain appears in the sequencing data of a study of blood T cell repertoires in COVID-19. Looking at the study overall: Samples of COVID-19 (acute and convalescent) were obtained from the United States, Italy and Spain. T cells, B-cell-depleted T cells, or PBMCs supplied cDNA or gDNA.

Enrolled through a virtual design, the participants were between about 18 and 100 years of age and came from fewer than 30 US areas. Original processing methods: From reference gene primer amplification, estimates of nucleated cell counts were derived. Sequenced by immunoSEQ multiplex PCR; TCRdb stores in-frame clones only, minus some. V, J and clone size reflect that table, while D and trimming were determined from the DNA. The sample records 250,000 to 300,000 clones, 91% being singletons. The clonotype originates from a human donor in a cohort exposed to, infected with or recovered from COVID-19 (not recorded which). The donor label of this sample is uncertain. Sequenced material: PBMCs or T cells enriched from blood (not recorded which).

The CDR3 DNA is TGTGCCACGGGACAGGGCTACGAGCAGTACTTC. Translation gives CATGQGYEQYF. This chain links TRBV30 with TRBJ2-7, with 9 bases identical to TRBD1. The CDR3 extends over 11 amino acids. Per the germline V gene, CDR1 is GTSNPN and CDR2 is SVGIG (reference sequence). V shed 8 bases, J shed 3 bases, and the junction held 2 bases outside the gene matches.